The rows below give T cell receptor beta chains drawn from one sample of a study of regulatory T cells in long-lasting Graves disease. TCRdb processed the multiplex PCR reads anew with MiXCR; each CDR3 protein has one entry. The sample consists of about 340,000 distinct CDR3 sequences, roughly a fifth of them appearing once. Sequenced here: peripheral blood mononuclear cells (PBMCs), sampled when the disease was refractory, from a patient treated with antithyroid drugs. The receptors originated from a female donor with Graves disease. CDR3s include the opening cysteine and the closing phenylalanine or tryptophan. Fields, in order: clone size, V gene, J gene, D gene, CDR3 protein, CDR3 DNA. D genes are given only for firm matches. For some rows the clone size is stated as once, few or many, or as a class when expanded; others skip it.

abundance: many; v_gene: TRBV27; j_gene: TRBJ2-7; d_gene: NA; CDR3aa: CASSYSGRNEQYF; CDR3nt: TGTGCCAGCAGTTACAGCGGAAGGAACGAGCAGTACTTC
abundance: NA; v_gene: TRBV29-1; j_gene: TRBJ1-1; d_gene: NA; CDR3aa: CSVEVGGTGAFF; CDR3nt: TGCAGCGTTGAAGTTGGGGGGACCGGAGCTTTCTTT
abundance: many; v_gene: TRBV11-2; j_gene: TRBJ2-7; d_gene: NA; CDR3aa: CASSLGQGNSYEQYF; CDR3nt: TGTGCCAGCAGCCTCGGGCAGGGAAACTCCTACGAGCAGTACTTC
abundance: NA; v_gene: TRBV28; j_gene: TRBJ2-1; d_gene: TRBD2; CDR3aa: CASSPEAGGTYYNEQFF; CDR3nt: TGTGCCAGCAGTCCAGAGGCGGGAGGGACCTACTACAATGAGCAGTTCTTC
abundance: many; v_gene: TRBV6-1; j_gene: TRBJ2-5; d_gene: NA; CDR3aa: CASGWGPRGETQYF; CDR3nt: TGTGCCAGCGGATGGGGCCCCCGGGGGGAGACCCAGTACTTC
abundance: NA; v_gene: TRBV19; j_gene: TRBJ2-7; d_gene: NA; CDR3aa: CASSPGLMGYEQYF; CDR3nt: TGTGCCAGTAGTCCCGGACTCATGGGCTACGAGCAGTACTTC
abundance: many; v_gene: TRBV3-1; j_gene: TRBJ1-5; d_gene: TRBD1; CDR3aa: CASSQGAGGRPQHF; CDR3nt: TGTGCCAGCAGCCAAGGAGCAGGGGGAAGGCCCCAGCATTTT
abundance: many; v_gene: TRBV12-3/TRBV12-4; j_gene: TRBJ2-7; d_gene: NA; CDR3aa: CASSFGRGYEQYF; CDR3nt: TGTGCCAGCAGCTTTGGCAGGGGCTACGAGCAGTACTTC
abundance: NA; v_gene: TRBV2; j_gene: TRBJ2-2; d_gene: TRBD2; CDR3aa: CASSEWTSGIGELFF; CDR3nt: TGTGCCAGCAGTGAATGGACTAGCGGGATTGGGGAGCTGTTTTTT
abundance: many; v_gene: TRBV11-2; j_gene: TRBJ2-7; d_gene: NA; CDR3aa: CASSLEAGPSYEQYF; CDR3nt: TGTGCCAGCAGCTTGGAGGCGGGACCTTCCTACGAGCAGTACTTC
abundance: few; v_gene: TRBV4-3; j_gene: TRBJ1-2; d_gene: TRBD1; CDR3aa: CASSHQQRRDRGNYGYTF; CDR3nt: TGCGCCAGCAGCCATCAACAACGTAGGGACAGGGGAAACTATGGCTACACCTTC
abundance: many; v_gene: TRBV28; j_gene: TRBJ1-1; d_gene: NA; CDR3aa: CASSTTALHTEAFF; CDR3nt: TGTGCCAGCAGTACCACCGCGCTTCACACTGAAGCTTTCTTT
abundance: many; v_gene: TRBV3-1; j_gene: TRBJ1-1; d_gene: NA; CDR3aa: CASSPLHASTEAFF; CDR3nt: TGTGCCAGCAGCCCCCTGCACGCAAGCACTGAAGCTTTCTTT
abundance: many; v_gene: TRBV6-1; j_gene: TRBJ1-2; d_gene: NA; CDR3aa: CANGDYGYTF; CDR3nt: TGTGCAAACGGGGACTATGGCTACACCTTC
abundance: NA; v_gene: TRBV28; j_gene: TRBJ2-1; d_gene: NA; CDR3aa: CASSSILVLRGSNEQFF; CDR3nt: TGTGCCAGCAGTTCCATCCTTGTCCTGCGTGGGTCCAATGAGCAGTTCTTC
abundance: once; v_gene: TRBV9; j_gene: TRBJ2-2; d_gene: TRBD2; CDR3aa: CASSELGVAGAGELFF; CDR3nt: TGTGCCAGCAGCGAGCTGGGAGTAGCGGGGGCCGGGGAGCTGTTTTTT
abundance: NA; v_gene: TRBV5-1; j_gene: TRBJ2-5; d_gene: NA; CDR3aa: CASSWEQETQYF; CDR3nt: TGCGCCAGCAGCTGGGAGCAAGAGACCCAGTACTTC
abundance: NA; v_gene: TRBV4-2; j_gene: TRBJ1-1; d_gene: NA; CDR3aa: CASSQDRGGQTEAFF; CDR3nt: TGTGCCAGCAGCCAAGATAGGGGCGGCCAGACTGAAGCTTTCTTT
abundance: few; v_gene: TRBV5-1; j_gene: TRBJ1-4; d_gene: TRBD1; CDR3aa: CASSVTGGRSGTNEKLFF; CDR3nt: TGCGCCAGCAGCGTAACAGGGGGCAGGTCTGGCACTAATGAAAAACTGTTTTTT
abundance: many; v_gene: TRBV6-5; j_gene: TRBJ1-1; d_gene: NA; CDR3aa: CASSYSNRERAFF; CDR3nt: TGTGCCAGCAGTTACTCGAATAGGGAGAGAGCTTTCTTT
abundance: few; v_gene: TRBV5-1; j_gene: TRBJ2-4; d_gene: NA; CDR3aa: CASSLVFPGGGNIQYF; CDR3nt: TGCGCCAGCAGCTTGGTATTTCCAGGGGGAGGAAACATTCAGTACTTC
abundance: few; v_gene: TRBV18; j_gene: TRBJ2-5; d_gene: NA; CDR3aa: CASSPIPPTGIQETQYF; CDR3nt: TGTGCCAGCTCACCTATACCTCCCACAGGGATCCAAGAGACCCAGTACTTC
abundance: many; v_gene: TRBV2; j_gene: TRBJ1-2; d_gene: NA; CDR3aa: CASRAGALLDGYTF; CDR3nt: TGTGCCAGCAGGGCGGGGGCTCTCTTAGATGGCTACACCTTC
abundance: many; v_gene: TRBV6-2/TRBV6-3; j_gene: TRBJ2-5; d_gene: NA; CDR3aa: CASTTGTAVETQYF; CDR3nt: TGTGCCAGCACCACCGGGACCGCGGTGGAAACCCAGTACTTC
abundance: NA; v_gene: TRBV29-1; j_gene: TRBJ1-2; d_gene: TRBD1; CDR3aa: CSAQGDSYGYTF; CDR3nt: TGCAGCGCCCAGGGGGATAGCTATGGCTACACCTTC
abundance: NA; v_gene: TRBV3-1; j_gene: TRBJ1-6; d_gene: NA; CDR3aa: CASSQTPGQNSPLHF; CDR3nt: TGTGCCAGCAGCCAAACCCCGGGGCAAAATTCACCCCTCCACTTT
abundance: NA; v_gene: TRBV29-1; j_gene: TRBJ2-3; d_gene: TRBD1; CDR3aa: CSGTLGQGTDTQYF; CDR3nt: TGCAGCGGGACCCTGGGACAGGGCACAGATACGCAGTATTTT
abundance: many; v_gene: TRBV28; j_gene: TRBJ2-7; d_gene: NA; CDR3aa: CASSSYYEQYF; CDR3nt: TGTGCCAGCAGTTCTTACTACGAGCAGTACTTC
abundance: NA; v_gene: TRBV7-9; j_gene: TRBJ2-1; d_gene: TRBD2; CDR3aa: CASSFGLAGGPQNEQFF; CDR3nt: TGTGCCAGCAGCTTCGGGCTAGCGGGGGGCCCTCAGAATGAGCAGTTCTTC
abundance: few; v_gene: TRBV19; j_gene: TRBJ2-5; d_gene: NA; CDR3aa: CASSNGPGRGQETQYF; CDR3nt: TGTGCCAGTAGTAACGGACCCGGAAGGGGCCAAGAGACCCAGTACTTC
abundance: many; v_gene: TRBV28; j_gene: TRBJ2-2; d_gene: NA; CDR3aa: CASSQTLFTGELFF; CDR3nt: TGTGCCAGCAGCCAAACCTTATTCACCGGGGAGCTGTTTTTT
abundance: NA; v_gene: TRBV6-1; j_gene: TRBJ1-5; d_gene: NA; CDR3aa: CASRPGTSSQPQHF; CDR3nt: TGTGCCAGCAGGCCCGGGACGTCGAGTCAGCCCCAGCATTTT
abundance: many; v_gene: TRBV12-3/TRBV12-4; j_gene: TRBJ2-5; d_gene: TRBD1; CDR3aa: CASSLGQPTQYF; CDR3nt: TGTGCCAGCAGTTTGGGACAGCCGACCCAGTACTTC
abundance: NA; v_gene: TRBV19; j_gene: TRBJ1-5; d_gene: NA; CDR3aa: CASRRGPNSNQPQHF; CDR3nt: TGTGCCAGTAGGAGGGGACCGAATAGCAATCAGCCCCAGCATTTT
abundance: NA; v_gene: TRBV27; j_gene: TRBJ1-4; d_gene: TRBD1; CDR3aa: CASSLSSGTGRREEKLFF; CDR3nt: TGTGCCAGCAGTTTATCTTCCGGGACAGGGAGAAGGGAAGAAAAACTGTTTTTT
abundance: NA; v_gene: TRBV12-3/TRBV12-4; j_gene: TRBJ2-5; d_gene: TRBD2; CDR3aa: CASSLGGLAGRETQYF; CDR3nt: TGTGCCAGCAGTTTAGGGGGCTTAGCGGGGAGGGAGACCCAGTACTTC
abundance: NA; v_gene: TRBV27; j_gene: TRBJ2-1; d_gene: TRBD1; CDR3aa: CASSLGQGWNEQFF; CDR3nt: TGTGCCAGCAGTCTAGGACAGGGGTGGAATGAGCAGTTCTTC
abundance: many; v_gene: TRBV28; j_gene: TRBJ1-4; d_gene: NA; CDR3aa: CASTSSLGGGLFF; CDR3nt: TGTGCCAGCACCAGTTCCCTGGGCGGGGGACTGTTTTTT
abundance: NA; v_gene: TRBV11-2; j_gene: TRBJ2-3; d_gene: TRBD2; CDR3aa: CASSWGLADTDTQYF; CDR3nt: TGTGCCAGCAGCTGGGGACTAGCGGACACAGATACGCAGTATTTT
abundance: many; v_gene: TRBV7-9; j_gene: TRBJ2-7; d_gene: NA; CDR3aa: CASSPNSYEQYF; CDR3nt: TGTGCCAGCAGCCCCAACAGTTACGAGCAGTACTTC
abundance: many; v_gene: TRBV20-1; j_gene: TRBJ1-4; d_gene: NA; CDR3aa: CSAEDPADSNEKLFF; CDR3nt: TGCAGTGCAGAAGACCCCGCAGACTCTAATGAAAAACTGTTTTTT
abundance: few; v_gene: TRBV18; j_gene: TRBJ1-1; d_gene: NA; CDR3aa: CASSPNSGTENTEAFF; CDR3nt: TGTGCCAGCTCACCTAACTCTGGGACGGAGAACACTGAAGCTTTCTTT
abundance: many; v_gene: TRBV28; j_gene: TRBJ1-5; d_gene: NA; CDR3aa: CASSFLGGYDQPQHF; CDR3nt: TGTGCCAGCAGTTTCTTGGGGGGATACGATCAGCCCCAGCATTTT
abundance: many; v_gene: TRBV28; j_gene: TRBJ2-5; d_gene: TRBD2; CDR3aa: CASSMGLAVLPQYF; CDR3nt: TGTGCCAGCAGTATGGGACTAGCGGTGCTTCCCCAGTACTTC
abundance: NA; v_gene: TRBV11-1; j_gene: TRBJ1-1; d_gene: NA; CDR3aa: CASSLQPGGTEAFF; CDR3nt: TGTGCCAGCAGCTTACAGCCCGGGGGCACTGAAGCTTTCTTT
abundance: NA; v_gene: TRBV2; j_gene: TRBJ2-7; d_gene: NA; CDR3aa: CASSGTFLASYEQYF; CDR3nt: TGTGCCAGCAGCGGGACTTTTCTAGCTTCTTACGAGCAGTACTTC
abundance: many; v_gene: TRBV11-3; j_gene: TRBJ2-1; d_gene: NA; CDR3aa: CASSFPGSASGKFF; CDR3nt: TGTGCCAGCAGCTTCCCCGGATCAGCTTCAGGGAAGTTCTTC
abundance: few; v_gene: TRBV14; j_gene: TRBJ1-2; d_gene: TRBD1; CDR3aa: CASSPGQGSWGYTF; CDR3nt: TGTGCCAGCAGCCCCGGACAGGGCTCGTGGGGCTACACCTTC
abundance: many; v_gene: TRBV3-1; j_gene: TRBJ2-7; d_gene: NA; CDR3aa: CASSQGSFHEQYF; CDR3nt: TGTGCCAGCAGCCAGGGTAGTTTTCACGAGCAGTACTTC
abundance: many; v_gene: TRBV12-3/TRBV12-4; j_gene: TRBJ2-5; d_gene: TRBD2; CDR3aa: CASSFGAGAQYF; CDR3nt: TGTGCCAGCAGTTTCGGAGCGGGGGCCCAGTACTTC
abundance: many; v_gene: TRBV20-1; j_gene: TRBJ1-4; d_gene: NA; CDR3aa: CSAGGTNEKLFF; CDR3nt: TGCAGTGCGGGGGGAACTAATGAAAAACTGTTTTTT
abundance: many; v_gene: TRBV12-3/TRBV12-4; j_gene: TRBJ2-7; d_gene: TRBD1; CDR3aa: CASSLLGTGVRFYEQYF; CDR3nt: TGTGCCAGCAGTTTACTCGGGACAGGGGTCAGGTTTTACGAGCAGTACTTC
abundance: many; v_gene: TRBV5-1; j_gene: TRBJ1-2; d_gene: NA; CDR3aa: CASSLTIGGYTF; CDR3nt: TGCGCCAGCAGCTTAACTATTGGGGGCTACACCTTC